Listed below are T cell receptor beta chains from one sample, sequenced in a study of blood T cell repertoires in COVID-19. Data came from immunoSEQ multiplex PCR; TCRdb stores just in-frame clones and leaves some out. Counted here are about 250,000 clones, around nine tenths occurring once; the ten biggest clones make up about 1.3%. The sample comprised peripheral blood. The source of these receptors is a man older than 75 with acute or convalescent COVID-19. CDR3s include the opening cysteine and the closing phenylalanine or tryptophan. A D gene is named only where the DNA matches it firmly. Expanded clones get a size class; other rows say once, few or many, or leave the size out.

>TRBD1|14|NA|TRBV7-8|TRBJ2-7
TGTGCCAGCAGCCCGAGGACAGGGGAAGGAGAGCAGTACTTC
CASSPRTGEGEQYF
>TRBD1|14|few|TRBV3-1/TRBV3-2|TRBJ1-2
TGTGCCAGCAGCCCAAGGACAGGGGGCAACGGCTACACCTTC
CASSPRTGGNGYTF
>NA|15|NA|TRBV5-1|TRBJ1-1
TGCGCCAGCAGCTTGGATCCAGGGATGAACACTGAAGCTTTCTTT
CASSLDPGMNTEAFF
>TRBD2|15|NA|TRBV27|TRBJ2-1
TGTGCCAGCAGTTTCCCCGCGGAGCGGGGGGGAGGGCAGTTCTTC
CASSFPAERGGGQFF
>TRBD2|12|NA|TRBV3-1/TRBV3-2|TRBJ2-7
TGTGCCAGCAGCCTAGCGGGCCACGAGCAGTACTTC
CASSLAGHEQYF
>TRBD1|13|NA|TRBV13|TRBJ2-5
TGTGCCAGCAGCTTTGGGACAGAAGAGACCCAGTACTTC
CASSFGTEETQYF
>TRBD2|16|NA|TRBV10-3|TRBJ2-1
TGTGCCATCAGCAAATGGACTAGCGGCTCCTACAATGAGCAGTTCTTC
CAISKWTSGSYNEQFF
>NA|13|once|TRBV19|TRBJ2-2
TGTGCCAGCGGACAGCCGAACACCGGGGAGCTGTTTTTT
CASGQPNTGELFF
>NA|16|NA|TRBV5-1|TRBJ2-2
TGCGCCAGCAGCTTGGCGGTTCCGGCGGGCACCGGGGAGCTGTTTTTT
CASSLAVPAGTGELFF
>NA|16|NA|TRBV24-1|TRBJ2-1
TGTGCCACCAGTGATTTGGAACAGGCCGAAGACAATGAGCAGTTCTTC
CATSDLEQAEDNEQFF
>TRBD1|14|NA|TRBV27|TRBJ2-7
TGTGCCAGCAGTCCACAGGGGGCGATCCACGAGCAGTACTTC
CASSPQGAIHEQYF
>NA|15|NA|TRBV7-2|TRBJ2-3
TGTGCCAGCAGCTTAGTAACAGGGAGCACAGATACGCAGTATTTT
CASSLVTGSTDTQYF
>NA|14|NA|TRBV5-6|TRBJ2-7
TGTGCCAGCAGCTTGGCGGGGGACTCCTACGAGCAGTACTTC
CASSLAGDSYEQYF
>NA|14|NA|TRBV7-8|TRBJ2-7
TGTGCCAGCAGCTTAGAGCAGGGGCCCTACGAGCAGTACTTC
CASSLEQGPYEQYF
>NA|15|NA|TRBV4-1|TRBJ2-2
TGCGCCAGCAGCCCCCCGACAGATTTGACCGGGGAGCTGTTTTTT
CASSPPTDLTGELFF
>NA|16|NA|TRBV18|TRBJ2-4
TGTGCCAGCTCACCACCGCGGGACCTAGCCAAAAACATTCAGTACTTC
CASSPPRDLAKNIQYF
>NA|18|NA|TRBV28|TRBJ1-5
TGTGCCAGCAGTTTATTACTTCAGGGTGTGGTAGGCAATCAGCCCCAGCATTTT
CASSLLLQGVVGNQPQHF
>TRBD1|16|NA|TRBV7-2|TRBJ1-6
TGTGCCAGCAGCTTGGACAGGGGGTCCTATAATTCACCCCTCCACTTT
CASSLDRGSYNSPLHF
>NA|17|NA|TRBV18|TRBJ2-1
TGTGCCAGCTCAAGGGGTGCCAGGGGCGCCGGAAGCAATGAGCAGTTCTTC
CASSRGARGAGSNEQFF
>NA|15|NA|TRBV6-1|TRBJ2-7
TGTGCCAGCAGTGAAGTTGGAGGGAGCTCCTACGAGCAGTACTTC
CASSEVGGSSYEQYF
>NA|12|NA|TRBV7-9|TRBJ1-1
TGTGCCAGCAGCTTCCCCGGGACAGAAGCTTTCTTT
CASSFPGTEAFF
>TRBD1|11|NA|TRBV20-1|TRBJ1-1
TGCAGTGCCTGGACAGGGGGCGACGCTTTCTTT
CSAWTGGDAFF
>NA|14|NA|TRBV7-9|TRBJ1-1
TGTGCCAGCAGCCTAGAGGGAGGAATCACTGAAGCTTTCTTT
CASSLEGGITEAFF
>NA|16|NA|TRBV27|TRBJ2-1
TGTGCCAGCAGTTCCTTCCGGCGGGCCCGTGGGGATGAGCAGTTCTTC
CASSSFRRARGDEQFF
>NA|15|NA|TRBV9|TRBJ1-1
TGTGCCAGCAGCGTAGGGGGGCCAATGAACACTGAAGCTTTCTTT
CASSVGGPMNTEAFF
>TRBD1|15|NA|TRBV7-9|TRBJ1-1
TGTGCCAGCAGCTTAGAGGGGGCCGCCAACACTGAAGCTTTCTTT
CASSLEGAANTEAFF
>NA|13|NA|TRBV10-2|TRBJ2-7
TGCGCCAGCAGTGAGTCCCGGGGAAACGAGCAGTACTTC
CASSESRGNEQYF
>TRBD1|16|NA|TRBV7-7|TRBJ2-5
TGTGCTAGCAGCTTGGGGACAGGGGCATCCCAAGAGACCCAGTACTTC
CASSLGTGASQETQYF
>NA|16|NA|TRBV10-3|TRBJ1-2
TGTGCCATCAGTGAGACCAAGACAGTCCCTTACTATGGCTACACCTTC
CAISETKTVPYYGYTF
>TRBD1|13|NA|TRBV6-2/TRBV6-3|TRBJ1-2
TGTGCCAGCAGTTTGGACAGGGATTATGGCTACACCTTC
CASSLDRDYGYTF
>TRBD2|15|NA|TRBV5-1|TRBJ2-7
TGCGCCAGCAGCTTCGGCGGGGGGAACGTCTACGAGCAGTACTTC
CASSFGGGNVYEQYF
>NA|15|NA|TRBV11-2|TRBJ2-2
TGTGCCAGCAGCCCAGGGGCAGCTAACACCGGGGAGCTGTTTTTT
CASSPGAANTGELFF
>TRBD1|15|NA|TRBV6-5|TRBJ1-4
TGTGCCAGCAGTTACTCTTTCCAGGGGGGTGAAAAACTGTTTTTT
CASSYSFQGGEKLFF
>NA|13|NA|TRBV9|TRBJ1-2
TGTGCCAGCAGCGGAGCCGGGACAACGAACTACACCTTC
CASSGAGTTNYTF
>NA|15|NA|TRBV28|TRBJ1-3
TGTGCCAGCAGTCTCCCGGGGGGAGGCGGAAACACCATATATTTT
CASSLPGGGGNTIYF
>TRBD2|16|NA|TRBV27|TRBJ2-7
TGTGCCATCCGAACTCAGACTAGCGGGGGGAAATACGAGCAGTACTTC
CAIRTQTSGGKYEQYF
>TRBD1|15|few|TRBV4-3|TRBJ2-7
TGCGCCAGCAGCCAAGGTGAGACAGGGAACAACGAGCAGTACTTC
CASSQGETGNNEQYF
>TRBD1|14|NA|TRBV7-2|TRBJ2-7
TGTGCCAGCAGCCTCCAGGGGGCATCCTACGAGCAGTACTTC
CASSLQGASYEQYF
>TRBD1|16|NA|TRBV19|TRBJ2-7
TGTGCCAGTAGTCCCCCGGGACAGCGAAGCTCCTACGAGCAGTACTTC
CASSPPGQRSSYEQYF
>TRBD1|15|NA|TRBV4-2|TRBJ1-2
TGTGCCAGCAGCCAAGAAGGCAGGGGGGTGCATGGCTACACCTTC
CASSQEGRGVHGYTF
>NA|15|NA|TRBV16|TRBJ1-1
TGTGCCAGCAGCCAAAATCGCGGGGGTGAGACTGAAGCTTTCTTT
CASSQNRGGETEAFF
>NA|14|NA|TRBV28|TRBJ1-1
TGTGCCAGCAGTTTATGGGCGGGGGGCTTTGAAGCTTTCTTT
CASSLWAGGFEAFF
>TRBD1|15|NA|TRBV19|TRBJ1-3
TGTGCCAGTAGTCCCCGGACAGGGGCAGGAAACACCATATATTTT
CASSPRTGAGNTIYF
>NA|13|NA|TRBV12-3/TRBV12-4|TRBJ1-5
TGTGCCAGCAGGAGCAGGGCCGCCGAGCCCCAGCATTTT
CASRSRAAEPQHF
>NA|17|NA|TRBV23-1|TRBJ1-5
TGCGCCAGCAGTCAATCGGGGGGGGCTAATGGCAATCAGCCCCAGCATTTT
CASSQSGGANGNQPQHF